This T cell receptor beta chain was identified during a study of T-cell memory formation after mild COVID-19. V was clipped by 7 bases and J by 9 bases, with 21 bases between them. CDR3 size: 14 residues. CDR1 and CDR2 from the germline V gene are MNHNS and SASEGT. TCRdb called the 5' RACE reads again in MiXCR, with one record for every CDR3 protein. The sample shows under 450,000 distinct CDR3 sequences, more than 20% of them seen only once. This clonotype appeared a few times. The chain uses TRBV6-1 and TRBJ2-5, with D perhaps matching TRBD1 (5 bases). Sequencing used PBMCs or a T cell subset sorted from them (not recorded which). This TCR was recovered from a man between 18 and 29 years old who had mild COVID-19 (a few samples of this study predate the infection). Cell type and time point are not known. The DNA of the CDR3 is TGTGCCAGCATCGCGCCAGGGCCCAAAGGGGCCCAGTACTTC. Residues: CASIAPGPKGAQYF.